These T cell receptor beta chains were read from a single sample in a study of T cells in localized non-small cell lung cancer. Sequenced by immunoSEQ multiplex PCR; TCRdb stores in-frame clones only, minus some. The data hold 2,500 to 3,000 clones, with under 35% observed a single time. The material was lung tumor tissue, obtained before any cancer treatment. The origin of the receptors is a female donor of 60 years or more with stage II squamous cell lung carcinoma. CDR3s include the opening cysteine and the closing phenylalanine or tryptophan. The D gene is left open where the match is weak. Expanded clones get a size class; other rows say once, few or many, or leave the size out.

d_call j_call clone_size v_call cdr3_aa cdr3_nt
- TRBJ2-1 - TRBV30 CAWTSLGSRGNEQFF TGTGCCTGGACTAGCTTGGGGTCCAGGGGCAATGAGCAGTTCTTC
- TRBJ1-2 once TRBV19 CASTPDTTNYGYTF TGTGCCAGTACCCCCGACACTACTAACTATGGCTACACCTTC
TRBD1 TRBJ1-5 few TRBV23-1 CASSTQGGQPQHF TGCGCCAGCAGTACCCAGGGGGGTCAGCCCCAGCATTTT
TRBD1 TRBJ1-1 - TRBV11-3 CASSMTGLLVTEAFF TGTGCCAGCAGCATGACAGGGCTTCTTGTCACTGAAGCTTTCTTT
- TRBJ2-6 few TRBV11-3 CASSLTTLKEANVLTF TGTGCCAGCAGCTTAACGACCCTTAAGGAGGCCAACGTCCTGACTTTC
TRBD1 TRBJ1-3 - TRBV30 CAWSVIDRAFGNTIYF TGTGCCTGGAGTGTAATCGACAGGGCATTCGGAAACACCATATATTTT
- TRBJ1-4 - TRBV29-1 CSVEGRGDNEKLFF TGCAGCGTTGAGGGGCGGGGGGATAATGAAAAACTGTTTTTT
- TRBJ2-3 - TRBV19 CASSGGQRTDTQYF TGTGCCAGTAGCGGAGGACAGCGCACAGATACGCAGTATTTT
- TRBJ2-1 - TRBV11-3 CASSLDSTSNEQFF TGTGCCAGCAGCTTGGACAGCACCTCCAATGAGCAGTTCTTC
- TRBJ1-2 few TRBV10-2 CASSESIIGQNRLPYGYTF TGCGCCAGCAGTGAGTCGATAATAGGACAGAACCGATTACCTTATGGCTACACCTTC
- TRBJ1-4 - TRBV28 CASRGFNEKLFF TGTGCCAGCAGGGGATTTAATGAAAAACTGTTTTTT
- TRBJ1-6 - TRBV14 CASSQSEGAPLHF TGTGCCAGCAGCCAATCGGAGGGGGCACCCCTCCACTTT
- TRBJ2-3 few TRBV12-5 CASMTLAGVGDTQYF TGTGCCAGCATGACCTTGGCTGGGGTTGGAGATACGCAGTATTTT
- TRBJ1-4 few TRBV7-6 CASRPASTNEKLFF TGTGCCAGCCGTCCCGCGTCTACTAATGAAAAACTGTTTTTT
- TRBJ1-1 - TRBV11-3 CASRPPTQGLEAFF TGTGCCAGCAGACCCCCGACCCAGGGGTTGGAAGCTTTCTTT
- TRBJ2-2 - TRBV29-1 CSVEAGVTGELFF TGCAGCGTTGAAGCGGGGGTTACCGGGGAGCTGTTTTTT
- TRBJ1-4 - TRBV15 CATSREGISNEKLFF TGTGCCACCAGCAGAGAGGGGATCTCTAATGAAAAACTGTTTTTT
- TRBJ1-1 few TRBV6-8 CASSYLSGSMRGTEAFF TGTGCCAGCAGTTACCTTTCAGGGTCAATGAGGGGTACTGAAGCTTTCTTT
- TRBJ2-1 few TRBV28 CASSLTALRRPIEQFF TGTGCCAGCAGTTTGACGGCACTACGACGGCCCATTGAGCAGTTCTTC
- TRBJ2-7 - TRBV28 CASSTQGVGYEQYF TGTGCCAGCAGCACACAGGGAGTGGGATACGAGCAGTACTTC
TRBD2 TRBJ2-1 - TRBV29-1 CSVVERELNEQFF TGCAGCGTTGTGGAGCGGGAGTTGAATGAGCAGTTCTTC
TRBD1 TRBJ2-5 - TRBV28 CASWDRGTLETQYF TGTGCCAGCTGGGACAGGGGCACGTTAGAGACCCAGTACTTC
- TRBJ2-7 - TRBV18 CASSPPWPTHEQYF TGTGCCAGCTCACCACCGTGGCCGACCCACGAGCAGTACTTC
- TRBJ1-1 - TRBV11-3 CASSLERLNTEAFF TGTGCCAGCAGCTTAGAGAGGTTGAACACTGAAGCTTTCTTT
- TRBJ2-2 - TRBV18 CASSPLSPGDTGELFF TGTGCCAGCTCACCCCTGTCTCCCGGGGACACCGGGGAGCTGTTTTTT
TRBD1 TRBJ2-1 - TRBV19 CASRLGQGAGEQFF TGTGCCAGTAGATTGGGACAGGGGGCTGGTGAGCAGTTCTTC
- TRBJ2-5 few TRBV6-8 CASRREPTQETQYF TGTGCCAGCAGACGGGAACCTACCCAAGAGACCCAGTACTTC
- TRBJ2-5 medium-sized TRBV30 CAWNLRAGKETQYF TGTGCCTGGAACTTAAGGGCGGGAAAAGAGACCCAGTACTTC
- TRBJ1-1 few TRBV29-1 CSVPREGGTEAFF TGCAGCGTCCCGAGGGAGGGAGGGACTGAAGCTTTCTTT
- TRBJ2-1 - TRBV1 CASSHAWEGGDNEQFF TGCGCCAGCAGCCACGCTTGGGAGGGAGGGGACAATGAGCAGTTCTTC
- TRBJ2-7 - TRBV28 CASRKQGVHEQYF TGTGCCAGCAGAAAACAGGGTGTACACGAGCAGTACTTC
- TRBJ2-3 once TRBV19 CASSSRGEDTQYF TGTGCCAGTAGTAGCAGGGGCGAAGATACGCAGTATTTT
- TRBJ2-2 few TRBV6-8 CASSEQGNYAGELFF TGTGCCAGCAGCGAACAGGGTAACTACGCCGGGGAGCTGTTTTTT
- TRBJ2-1 - TRBV19 CASSIGQRGRGQFF TGTGCCAGTAGTATCGGGCAACGGGGGCGGGGACAGTTCTTC
- TRBJ2-6 - TRBV30 CAWTWGALGANVLTF TGTGCCTGGACCTGGGGGGCGCTTGGGGCCAACGTCCTGACTTTC
- TRBJ2-2 few TRBV12-5 CATSEGLPAGELFF TGTGCCACCTCCGAGGGCCTCCCGGCCGGGGAGCTGTTTTTT
- TRBJ2-7 - TRBV18 CASSPPENYEQYF TGTGCCAGCTCACCACCAGAGAACTACGAGCAGTACTTC
- TRBJ2-1 few TRBV1 CASSQGNVNEQFF TGCGCCAGCAGCCAAGGGAACGTCAATGAGCAGTTCTTC
- TRBJ1-6 medium-sized TRBV6-8 CASSRESAQSPLHF TGTGCCAGCAGCAGGGAATCGGCTCAGTCACCCCTCCACTTT
- TRBJ2-6 medium-sized TRBV11-3 CASSLPTTKGLSGANVLTF TGTGCCAGCAGCCTTCCGACTACAAAAGGGCTCTCTGGGGCCAACGTCCTGACTTTC
- TRBJ1-1 - TRBV18 CASSRGTSNTEAFF TGTGCCAGCTCACGGGGGACATCGAACACTGAAGCTTTCTTT
TRBD1 TRBJ1-1 - TRBV5-1 CASSLLPGQTMNTEAFF TGCGCCAGCAGTCTACTCCCGGGACAGACTATGAACACTGAAGCTTTCTTT
- TRBJ2-2 - TRBV9 CASSRLDTVPGELFF TGTGCCAGCAGCCGTCTGGACACGGTCCCTGGGGAGCTGTTTTTT
TRBD2 TRBJ2-1 - TRBV5-1 CASSTGLAGRDNEQFF TGCGCCAGCAGCACAGGACTAGCGGGAAGGGACAATGAGCAGTTCTTC
- TRBJ2-3 few TRBV7-6 CASSWGRGSDTQYF TGTGCCAGCAGCTGGGGGCGGGGTTCAGATACGCAGTATTTT
- TRBJ2-6 - TRBV5-1 CASSSQGVSGANVLTF TGCGCCAGCTCTTCCCAAGGGGTCTCTGGGGCCAACGTCCTGACTTTC
- TRBJ2-1 - TRBV28 CASSLGGRGYNEQFF TGTGCCAGCAGCCTGGGGGGCCGCGGTTACAATGAGCAGTTCTTC
TRBD2 TRBJ2-5 - TRBV6-8 CAISGGGHGEETQYF TGTGCCATCAGTGGGGGAGGGCATGGAGAAGAGACCCAGTACTTC
- TRBJ2-1 - TRBV19 CASSSELGGTYNEQFF TGTGCCAGTAGCTCCGAGTTGGGCGGGACTTACAATGAGCAGTTCTTC
- TRBJ1-1 - TRBV19 CASRSGHSMNTEAFF TGTGCCAGTAGGTCGGGACACTCCATGAACACTGAAGCTTTCTTT
- TRBJ2-5 - TRBV29-1 CSATGWQETQYF TGCAGCGCGACAGGATGGCAAGAGACCCAGTACTTC
TRBD1 TRBJ2-7 few TRBV5-1 CASSLDGTGLSYEQYF TGCGCCAGCAGCTTGGACGGGACAGGGCTAAGCTACGAGCAGTACTTC
TRBD1 TRBJ2-3 large TRBV6-8 CASSYAQGIDTQYF TGTGCCAGCAGTTACGCACAGGGGATAGATACGCAGTATTTT
- TRBJ1-4 - TRBV11-3 CASSRVTVEEKLFF TGTGCCAGCAGCCGCGTAACGGTTGAAGAAAAACTGTTTTTT